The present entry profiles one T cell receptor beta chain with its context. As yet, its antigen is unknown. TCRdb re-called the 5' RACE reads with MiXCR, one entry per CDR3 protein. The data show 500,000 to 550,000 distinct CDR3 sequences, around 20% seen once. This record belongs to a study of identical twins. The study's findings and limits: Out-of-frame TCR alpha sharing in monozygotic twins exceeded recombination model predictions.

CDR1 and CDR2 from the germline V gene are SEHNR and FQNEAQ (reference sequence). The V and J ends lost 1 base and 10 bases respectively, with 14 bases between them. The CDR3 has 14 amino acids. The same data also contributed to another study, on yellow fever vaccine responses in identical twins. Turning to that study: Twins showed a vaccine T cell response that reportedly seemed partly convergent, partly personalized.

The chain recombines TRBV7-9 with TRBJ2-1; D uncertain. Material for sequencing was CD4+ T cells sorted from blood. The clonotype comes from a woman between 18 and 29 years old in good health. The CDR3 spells CASSLEGGSNEQFF. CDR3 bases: TGTGCCAGCAGCTTAGAGGGCGGTAGCAACGAGCAGTTCTTC.